Presented here are 31 T cell receptor beta chains from one specimen sequenced in a study of control samples from healthy donors and cancer patients (dated by TCRdb to the early 2020s). The library relied on the immunoSEQ multiplex PCR assay. Here the immuneACCESS table is served through TCRdb, limited to in-frame sequences with V and J called. Missing clones are a known gap in these copies; in checked studies unresolved V genes cover under half, and the rest lacks a known reason. The sample table records 96,000 or so clones; approximately 95% of these occur just once. The ten largest clones capture 8% of the sample. Sequenced input: blood. These receptor sequences come from a man aged 18-30 years in good health.

The chain recombines TRBV7-9 with TRBJ2-7, with a weak D call TRBD1 (6 bases). With 4 bases removed from V and 2 bases from J, the gap between germline ends came to 21 bases. The CDR3 has 17 residues. Germline CDR1 reads SEHNR; CDR2 reads FQNEAQ (reference sequence). This CDR3 reads CASSSNLGGQIAYEQYF. The CDR3 DNA reads as TGTGCCAGCAGCTCGAACCTGGGTGGACAGATCGCCTACGAGCAGTACTTC.

DNA of the CDR3: TGTGCCAGCAGTTCCGGGACAGGGAGAGGGAATGAGCAGTTCTTC. Amino acids: CASSSGTGRGNEQFF. The V and J genes are TRBV11-3 and TRBJ2-1, with TRBD1 matching 9 bases. CDR3 length: 15 residues. Germline CDR1 is SGHNT and CDR2 is YENEEA. Trimming at V came to 6 bases and at J to 7 bases, leaving 10 bases not matched to a gene.

The CDR3 loop reads CASSVSPGGTGELFF. CDR3 coding DNA: TGTGCCAGCAGCGTATCCCCGGGCGGCACCGGGGAGCTGTTTTTT. The V call is TRBV9, the J call TRBJ2-2; D is unclear. CDR3 length: 15 residues. Germline CDR1 reads SGDLS; CDR2 reads YYNGEE. The germline V and J ends were trimmed by 1 base and 4 bases, with 11 bases remaining between them.

The chain links TRBV11-2 to TRBJ1-3, with D perhaps matching TRBD1 (5 bases). The V and J ends lost 3 bases and 0 bases respectively, with 12 bases between them. The CDR3 loop spans 16 amino acids. The germline gives CDR1 SGHAT, CDR2 FQNNGV. CDR3 in DNA: TGTGCCAGCAGCTTGAGGAGGGGCTCCTCTGGAAACACCATATATTTT. It codes for CASSLRRGSSGNTIYF.

The DNA of the CDR3 is TGTGCCAGCAGGCAGGGATTCAACGGGGAAAAACTGTTTTTT. The encoded protein is CASRQGFNGEKLFF. The V gene is TRBV3-1 (or the pseudogene TRBV3-2), the J gene TRBJ1-4; D may be TRBD1 (5 bases). The CDR3 has 14 amino acids. Per the germline V gene, CDR1 is LGHDT and CDR2 is YNNKEL (reference sequence). Trimming removed 6 bases at V and 8 bases at J, with 16 bases between.

The chain combines TRBV10-2 with TRBJ2-7, with D tentatively TRBD1 (6 bases). The germline CDR1 and CDR2 sequences are WSHSY and SAAADI. CDR3 length equals 17 residues. V was trimmed by 0 bases and J by 0 bases, leaving 15 bases between them. The CDR3 loop is CASSESRGQGLSYEQYF. CDR3 sequence (DNA): TGCGCCAGCAGTGAGTCGAGAGGGCAGGGGCTCTCCTACGAGCAGTACTTC.

The genes are TRBV7-2 and TRBJ1-1; weak D call: TRBD1 (5 bases). This CDR3 has 12 amino acids. Germline V gene lookup returns CDR1 SGHTA and CDR2 FQGNSA. V was clipped by 5 bases and J by 6 bases, with 10 bases between them. The CDR3 loop is CASSLSRAEAFF. In DNA form, the CDR3 reads TGTGCCAGCAGCCTAAGCAGGGCTGAAGCTTTCTTT.

V and J are TRBV5-4 and TRBJ1-2, with D perhaps matching TRBD1 (5 bases). This CDR3 region has 13 residues. V lost 1 base to trimming and J lost 4 bases, with 8 bases between them. Germline V lookup: CDR1 SGHNT, CDR2 YYREEE (reference sequence). The CDR3 nucleotides are TGTGCCAGCAGCTTGCAGGGACCCTATGGCTACACCTTC. Residues: CASSLQGPYGYTF.

The rearrangement links TRBV19 to TRBJ1-2; D is unresolved. In germline, CDR1 is LNHDA, CDR2 SQIVND (reference sequence). V lost 6 bases, J lost 2 bases, and 7 bases lay in between. The length of the CDR3 is 12 residues. The CDR3 DNA reads TGTGCCAGTAGCCTGAGGAACTATGGCTACACCTTC. Protein sequence: CASSLRNYGYTF.

The chain employs TRBV27 and TRBJ2-3; no reliable D call. This CDR3 comprises 12 residues. Germline CDR1 MNHEY, CDR2 SMNVEV (reference sequence). V lost 4 bases to trimming and J lost 3 bases, with 5 bases between them. CDR3 nucleotide sequence: TGTGCCAGCAGTTCGACGACAGATACGCAGTATTTT. Protein sequence: CASSSTTDTQYF.

V usage is TRBV2 and J usage is TRBJ2-3, with 7 bases that match TRBD2. Germline assignment: CDR1 SNHLY and CDR2 FYNNEI. With V trimmed by 8 bases and J by 6 bases, 2 bases remained unmatched. This CDR3 region has 11 residues. The CDR3 DNA reads TGTGCCAGCGGGACTATGGATACGCAGTATTTT. The encoded protein is CASGTMDTQYF.

DNA for the CDR3: TGTGCCTGGAGTGAAGGGGGCGCGTACACTGAAGCTTTCTTT. Its translation is CAWSEGGAYTEAFF. The genes are TRBV30 and TRBJ1-1; 7 nucleotides agree with TRBD1. Losses at the gene ends were 1 base for V and 3 bases for J; bases not matched to a gene: 5. Per germline, CDR1 GTSNPN and CDR2 SVGIG (reference sequence). The CDR3 is made up of 14 amino acids.

Written as DNA, the CDR3 is TGTGCCAGCAGCCAAGATCAGCGGGGGGCCTACAATGAGCAGTTCTTC. Translated, it gives CASSQDQRGAYNEQFF. The V and J genes are TRBV3-1 (or the pseudogene TRBV3-2) and TRBJ2-1; 9 bases map to TRBD2. V lost 0 bases, J lost 2 bases, and 2 bases stayed unmatched. The germline V gene has CDR1 LGHDT and CDR2 YNNKEL (reference sequence). The CDR3 length is 16 residues.

The V gene is TRBV5-4, the J gene TRBJ1-1, with D perhaps matching TRBD1 (6 bases). Germline CDR1 and CDR2: SGHNT and YYREEE (reference sequence). The CDR3 totals 15 residues. V dropped 4 bases and J dropped 1 base, with 14 bases sitting between them. Written as DNA, the CDR3 is TGTGCCAGCAGCCGACAGGATTCAAAGAACACTGAAGCTTTCTTT. As protein: CASSRQDSKNTEAFF.

This rearrangement joins TRBV24-1 to TRBJ2-1, with D unresolved. CDR1 and CDR2 from the germline V gene are KGHDR and SFDVKD. The CDR3 consists of 12 residues. V gave up 3 bases and J gave up 6 bases, with 5 bases separating them. The CDR3 DNA follows: TGTGCCACCAGTGATGATGGCAATGAGCAGTTCTTC. Amino acid sequence: CATSDDGNEQFF.

The V gene is TRBV2, the J gene TRBJ1-5; possible D gene TRBD1, 5 bases. CDR1 and CDR2 (germline): SNHLY, FYNNEI. The ends were cut back, 6 bases at V and 4 bases at J, with 10 bases in the middle. The CDR3 loop spans 13 amino acids. The CDR3 spells CASRTELNQPQHF. The DNA of the CDR3 is TGTGCCAGCAGGACAGAGCTAAATCAGCCCCAGCATTTT.

CDR3 amino acids: CAWINTEAFF. The CDR3, as DNA: TGTGCCTGGATAAACACTGAAGCTTTCTTT. The chain links TRBV30 to TRBJ1-1; D not resolved. The germline CDR1 and CDR2 sequences are GTSNPN and SVGIG (reference sequence). The CDR3 runs 10 residues. The germline V and J ends were trimmed by 4 bases and 2 bases, with 2 bases remaining between them. Supplemented by reference TRBV30 and TRBJ1-1, the full variable domain reads SQTIHQWPATLVQPVGSPLSLECTVEGTSNPNLYWYRQAAGRGLQLLFYSVGIGQISSEVPQNLSASRPQDRQFILSSKKLLLSDSGFYLCAWINTEAFFGQGTRLTVV.

V is TRBV12-3 or TRBV12-4 and J is TRBJ2-1; D gene unclear. V shed 2 bases and J shed 8 bases, with 7 bases lying between them. The CDR3 length is 12 residues. CDR3 protein: CASSLTGYEQFF. Here the CDR3 DNA reads TGTGCCAGCAGTTTAACGGGTTATGAGCAGTTCTTC.

The rearrangement links TRBV13 to TRBJ1-1, with a possible D match to TRBD1 (5 bases). This CDR3 region has 14 residues. Germline V gene data show CDR1 as PRHDT and CDR2 as FYEKMQ (reference sequence). Trimming removed 10 bases at V and 3 bases at J, with 18 bases between. The CDR3 reads CATRVRGGHTEAFF. CDR3 nucleotide sequence: TGTGCCACCCGTGTTAGGGGAGGGCACACTGAAGCTTTCTTT.

The V and J genes are TRBV28 and TRBJ1-4; a weak D match, TRBD1 (6 bases). V dropped 3 bases and J dropped 8 bases, with 16 bases sitting between them. The CDR3 runs to 15 residues. Germline values: CDR1 MDHEN, CDR2 SYDVKM. The CDR3 coding sequence is TGTGCCAGCAGTTTGCCCGTCGGGGGCGGAGAAAAACTGTTTTTT. Its protein product is CASSLPVGGGEKLFF.

The chain couples TRBV7-9 to TRBJ1-1; D may be TRBD1 (5 bases). Germline V gene data show CDR1 as SEHNR and CDR2 as FQNEAQ (reference sequence). CDR3 length: 13 amino acids. V lost 9 bases to trimming and J lost 7 bases, with 18 bases between them. CDR3 DNA sequence: TGTGCCAGTCTAAGGTGGGGGGAGGTTGAAGCTTTCTTT. Encoded protein: CASLRWGEVEAFF.

This clone was counted only a few times. The chain is built from TRBV7-2 and TRBJ1-3, with D perhaps matching TRBD1 (6 bases). V lost 1 base, J lost 2 bases, and 9 bases lay in between. Germline V gene data show CDR1 as SGHTA and CDR2 as FQGNSA. The CDR3 is 15 residues long. The CDR3 region is CASSLDRDTGNTIYF. The CDR3 nucleotides read TGTGCCAGCAGCTTAGACAGGGATACTGGAAACACCATATATTTT.

V and J are TRBV6-4 and TRBJ2-3; D may be TRBD1 or TRBD2 (5 bases each). Germline V gives CDR1 MRHNA, CDR2 SNTAGT. V lost 1 base, J lost 2 bases, and 7 bases lay in between. The CDR3 loop spans 14 amino acids. The CDR3 coding sequence is TGTGCCAGCAGTGACTTGGGGGACACAGATACGCAGTATTTT. This sequence encodes CASSDLGDTDTQYF.

This clone was picked up a small number of times. This rearrangement joins TRBV7-2 to TRBJ1-1; TRBD1 aligns across 8 bases. The ends lost 2 bases at V and 4 bases at J; junction bases unmatched: 6. This CDR3 region has 15 residues. Germline lookup yields CDR1 SGHTA and CDR2 FQGNSA. In DNA form, the CDR3 reads TGTGCCAGCAGCTTATCTACAGGGGGGAGCACTGAAGCTTTCTTT. It translates to CASSLSTGGSTEAFF.

The chain couples TRBV2 to TRBJ1-1; 12 nucleotides line up with TRBD1. From germline, CDR1 is SNHLY and CDR2 FYNNEI. The junction had 11 bases not matched to a gene; V was cut back by 6 bases and J by 3 bases. The CDR3 loop spans 17 amino acids. For the CDR3, the DNA is TGTGCCAGCAGCCCGGGACAGGGGGCATTTTGGGACACTGAAGCTTTCTTT. It encodes CASSPGQGAFWDTEAFF.

In regard to this clone: The identical CDR3 is also encoded by other nucleotide sequences in the sample. The chain carries TRBV27 and TRBJ2-7; D is ambiguous. Between the trimmed V and J ends, which lost 2 bases and 4 bases, there was a span of 9 bases. Germline V gives CDR1 MNHEY, CDR2 SMNVEV (reference sequence). The CDR3 contains 13 residues. The CDR3 region is CASSLGPGYEQYF. DNA of the CDR3: TGTGCCAGCAGTTTAGGCCCAGGATACGAGCAGTACTTC.

The chain recombines TRBV24-1 with TRBJ2-3; D not resolved. CDR1 is KGHDR and CDR2 is SFDVKD in the germline V gene. V was cut by 1 base and J by 7 bases, with 8 bases left in between. The CDR3 loop spans 13 amino acids. The CDR3 coding sequence is TGTGCCACCAGTGATTTTACCGGATATACGCAGTATTTT. This translates into CATSDFTGYTQYF.

This sequence joins TRBV7-2 and TRBJ2-1; TRBD2 is a possible D gene (5 bases). CDR1 SGHTA and CDR2 FQGNSA come from the germline V gene. This CDR3 contains 11 residues. The germline V and J ends were trimmed by 3 bases and 9 bases, with 6 bases remaining between them. The CDR3 is CASSFAGEQFF. The DNA of the CDR3 is TGTGCCAGCAGCTTTGCGGGTGAGCAGTTCTTC.

This sequence joins TRBV5-4 and TRBJ2-3; 7 nucleotides line up with TRBD2. V was pared by 1 base and J by 3 bases, with 8 bases of the junction left unmatched. The germline gives CDR1 SGHNT, CDR2 YYREEE (reference sequence). The CDR3 runs 16 residues. The CDR3 loop is CASSLYVAGVTDTQYF. The CDR3 DNA reads TGTGCCAGCAGCTTGTATGTTGCGGGAGTGACAGATACGCAGTATTTT. Supplemented by reference TRBV5-4 and TRBJ2-3, the full variable domain reads ETGVTQSPTHLIKTRGQQVTLRCSSQSGHNTVSWYQQALGQGPQFIFQYYREEENGRGNFPPRFSGLQFPNYSSELNVNALELDDSALYLCASSLYVAGVTDTQYFGPGTRLTVL.

The chain recombines TRBV9 with TRBJ2-3, with 9 bases fitting TRBD2. Trimming took 0 bases from V and 2 from J; bases not matched to a gene: 4. This CDR3 is built from 16 residues. Germline CDR1 reads SGDLS; CDR2 reads YYNGEE. CDR3 nucleotides: TGTGCCAGCAGCGTAGAGGTAGCGGGAGTCACAGATACGCAGTATTTT. This translates into CASSVEVAGVTDTQYF.

The chain combines TRBV2 with TRBJ1-5, with 7 bases aligning to TRBD1. V lost 7 bases to trimming and J lost 3 bases; unmatched junction nucleotides: 3. The V gene's germline CDR1 is SNHLY and CDR2 FYNNEI. The CDR3 runs to 13 residues. CDR3 nucleotide sequence: TGTGCCAGCAAAGGGACAGTCAATCAGCCCCAGCATTTT. Translating it yields CASKGTVNQPQHF.